This T cell receptor (beta chain) was identified during a study of shared clonotypes between healthy human individuals. Study-level results: Rarefaction curves obtained for sorted subsets showed sequencing incomplete despite large depth.

About this clone itself: Antigen: not known.

Sequencing was performed with immunoSEQ multiplex PCR; in TCRdb, only in-frame clones are kept and a portion is missing. The data show over a million clones, more than 95% seen once. The sample was naive CD4+ T cells sorted from blood. Subset meaning: CD45RA+ positively selected. The receptor's source is a young man in good health.

CDR3 in amino acids: CASSDTGGVYNEQFF. Here the CDR3 DNA reads TGTGCCAGCAGCGACACTGGCGGAGTATACAATGAGCAGTTCTTC. The chain links TRBV9 to TRBJ2-1; the D is unclear. The CDR3 totals 15 residues. The germline V gene encodes CDR1 SGDLS and CDR2 YYNGEE. The V and J ends lost 3 bases and 4 bases respectively, with 14 bases between them.